The T cell receptor beta chain described here comes from a study of blood T cell repertoires in COVID-19. Generated by immunoSEQ multiplex PCR, the TCRdb table keeps only in-frame clones and is missing some. The data contain 390,000 or so clones, 90% of them singletons. Germline V gene data show CDR1 as MNHEY and CDR2 as SMNVEV (reference sequence). The trim removed 5 bases at V and 10 bases at J, leaving 13 bases unmatched. The CDR3 spans 15 residues. The sequencing sample was made of peripheral blood. The V and J genes are TRBV27 and TRBJ1-4; 7 bases agree with TRBD1. The sequence derives from a man aged 18-30 years with active or convalescent COVID-19. The chain's CDR3 is CASSPESGTESKLFF. In DNA, the CDR3 is TGTGCCAGCAGTCCCGAGTCCGGGACAGAGTCAAAACTGTTTTTT.